The 30 T cell receptor beta chains presented below share a single source sample, sequenced in a study of blood T cells in healthy people across ages. Primers used in a second PCR of roughly 7 to 11 cycles were a sample-barcoded 5' primer and a J-beta primer mix. TCRdb redid the calling of the 5' RACE reads with MiXCR, one entry per CDR3 protein. The sample records 1.5 million to 2 million distinct CDR3 sequences, approximately 28% being singletons. Sample: blood. The receptors originated from a woman aged 30 to 39 in good health.

The chain couples TRBV24-1 to TRBJ2-1, with D perhaps TRBD2 (6 bases). Per germline, CDR1 KGHDR and CDR2 SFDVKD. Trimming removed 5 bases at V and 0 bases at J, with 13 bases between. The CDR3 spans 16 residues. The CDR3 loop reads CATSGGGPHSYNEQFF. CDR3 DNA: TGTGCCACCAGTGGGGGAGGTCCCCACTCCTACAATGAGCAGTTCTTC.

This clonotype was observed a few times. J is TRBJ2-1 and V is TRBV11-3; D is unresolved. The CDR3 runs to 16 residues. Trimming pared 2 bases from V and 0 bases from J, leaving 11 bases between. Looked up from germline, CDR1 is SGHNT and CDR2 is YENEEA. This CDR3 is CASSLSPGFSYNEQFF. CDR3 nucleotide sequence: TGTGCCAGCAGCTTATCCCCGGGTTTCTCCTACAATGAGCAGTTCTTC.

The chain uses TRBV20-1 and TRBJ2-7; TRBD2 matches at 7 bases. The CDR3 is 14 amino acids. J gave up 4 bases and V 6 bases, and 12 bases lay outside the gene matches. CDR1 and CDR2 from the germline V gene are DFQATT and SNEGSKA (reference sequence). The CDR3: CSAQEGGRDYEQYF. CDR3 coding DNA: TGCAGTGCCCAAGAGGGTGGGAGGGATTACGAGCAGTACTTC.

V is TRBV24-1 and J is TRBJ2-3; 12 bases are a match to TRBD2. The CDR3 sequence is 14 residues long. Per the germline V gene, CDR1 is KGHDR and CDR2 is SFDVKD. The CDR3 loop is CATGLAGSTDTQYF. Here the CDR3 DNA reads TGTGCAACCGGACTAGCGGGGAGCACAGATACGCAGTATTTT.

The chain employs TRBV27 and TRBJ2-1; D remains unclear. With 6 bases removed from V and 7 bases from J, the gap between germline ends came to 10 bases. CDR3 length: 12 residues. In germline, CDR1 is MNHEY, CDR2 SMNVEV (reference sequence). Here the CDR3 DNA reads TGTGCCAGCAGGACCATTCTGAATGAGCAGTTCTTC. Residues: CASRTILNEQFF.

The chain recombines TRBV24-1 with TRBJ2-1; no clear D gene. CDR1 is KGHDR and CDR2 is SFDVKD in the germline V gene. CDR3 length equals 15 residues. V was shortened by 9 bases and J by 0 bases, with 14 bases between the two germline ends. This CDR3 is CATRPSDSSYNEQFF. The CDR3 DNA follows: TGTGCCACCCGTCCCTCGGATAGCTCCTACAATGAGCAGTTCTTC.

Remarks on this clonotype: Relative to the germline gene, one junction end is altered; a read error may explain this. This sequence joins TRBV5-1 and TRBJ2-3, with TRBD2 identical over 8 bases. CDR1 SGHRS and CDR2 YFSETQ come from the germline V gene. CDR3 length equals 14 residues. The CDR3 coding sequence is TGCGCCAGCAGTGCGGGGGGCTACACAGATACGAAGTATTTT. This gives the protein CASSAGGYTDTKYF.

This clonotype was found many times. The chain is built from TRBV4-2 and TRBJ2-1; a weak D match, TRBD2 (5 bases). CDR1 and CDR2 (germline): LGHNA, YNFKEQ. This CDR3 region has 15 residues. V was shortened by 2 bases and J by 4 bases, with 12 bases between the two germline ends. Here the CDR3 reads CASSQYPDSYNEQFF. The CDR3 DNA is TGTGCCAGCAGCCAATATCCGGACTCTTACAATGAGCAGTTCTTC.

With regard to this clonotype: At one boundary the junction diverges from the germline segment, which might be a read error. The rearrangement links TRBV4-3 to TRBJ2-7, with no clear D. Germline V gene lookup returns CDR1 LGHNA and CDR2 YSLEER. This CDR3 is built from 14 residues. The CDR3 DNA reads TGCGCCAGCAGCCAAGATCCGAGCTCCTACGGGCAGTACTTC. Encoded protein: CASSQDPSSYGQYF.

To note about this clonotype: A much larger clone differs by one base, so this may be a read error. V usage is TRBV5-1 and J usage is TRBJ2-1, with a weak D call TRBD2 (5 bases). Germline V lookup: CDR1 SGHRS, CDR2 YFSETQ. This CDR3 is built from 15 residues. Deletions cut 0 bases from V and 12 bases from J, with 19 bases between. The CDR3 region is CASSLVSRADHGQFF. The CDR3 DNA reads TGCGCCAGCAGCTTGGTGTCGCGGGCTGATCATGGGCAGTTCTTC.

The V gene is TRBV10-3, the J gene TRBJ1-3; D is perhaps TRBD1 (5 bases). This CDR3 has 15 amino acids. Trimming took off 11 bases at V and 0 bases at J, with 17 bases between the two ends. Germline V gene sequence: CDR1 ENHRY, CDR2 SYGVKD. The CDR3 loop is CAAISGQFSGNTIYF. CDR3 sequence (DNA): TGTGCCGCCATCTCGGGGCAGTTCTCTGGAAACACCATATATTTT.

This clonotype has just a few counts. The rearrangement uses TRBV12-3 or TRBV12-4 and TRBJ2-7, with 12 bases lining up with TRBD2. Trimming took 5 bases from V and 2 from J; bases not matched to a gene: 25. This CDR3 has 22 residues. The DNA of the CDR3 is TGTGCCAGCAGTCGACTATACAGGGGGCTAGAACTAGCGGGAGGCCGTACCTACGAGCAGTACTTC. The encoded protein is CASSRLYRGLELAGGRTYEQYF.

As to this clonotype: Sequence at one end of the junction differs from germline and may be a read error. The chain joins TRBV24-1 to TRBJ2-2; D possibly corresponds to TRBD1 (6 bases). Germline V gene sequence: CDR1 KGHDR, CDR2 SFDVKD. This CDR3 comprises 16 residues. The CDR3, as DNA: TGTGCCACCAGTGACGCTCACGACAGGTACACCGGGGAACTGTTTTTT. Its translation is CATSDAHDRYTGELFF.

Only a few counts were recorded for this clonotype. The chain joins TRBV5-1 to TRBJ1-1, with TRBD1 identical over 7 bases. This CDR3 comprises 14 residues. V trimming: 3 bases; J trimming: 7 bases; junction bases outside the gene matches: 9. Per the germline V gene, CDR1 is SGHRS and CDR2 is YFSETQ. DNA of the CDR3: TGCGCCAGCAGCTACCAGGGGGGCGGGAGTGAAGCTTTCTTT. It yields the protein CASSYQGGGSEAFF.

The J gene is TRBJ2-5, the V gene TRBV7-9; D gene ambiguous. The end of the DNA is better explained by TRBJ2-7, so the J call may be wrong. This CDR3 has 13 residues. The germline gives CDR1 SEHNR, CDR2 FQNEAQ (reference sequence). This chain's CDR3 is CASSFIYPYEQYF. CDR3 DNA: TGTGCCAGCAGCTTCATCTACCCCTACGAGCAGTACTTC.

The DNA of the CDR3 is TGCAGCGTTGAAGAGGGACTAGCGGGACGTCTGGACAATGAGCAGTTCTTC. Protein sequence: CSVEEGLAGRLDNEQFF. This chain uses TRBV29-1 with TRBJ2-1, with 13 bases aligning to TRBD2. This CDR3 spans 17 amino acids. V gave up 0 bases and J gave up 5 bases; unmatched junction bases: 7. CDR1 is SQVTM and CDR2 is ANQGSEA in the germline V gene.

The chain carries TRBV29-1 and TRBJ1-2; D unclear. CDR1 and CDR2 (germline): SQVTM, ANQGSEA. Trimming took 1 base from V and 13 from J, leaving 13 bases between them. This CDR3 is built from 11 residues. CDR3 residues: CSVEGGGLLTF. DNA of the CDR3: TGCAGCGTTGAAGGGGGAGGCCTTCTCACCTTC.

As for this clonotype: Germline is not matched at one junction end, which may reflect a read error. The J gene is TRBJ2-1, the V gene TRBV12-3 or TRBV12-4; D is tentatively TRBD1 or TRBD2 (5 bases each). CDR3 length equals 17 residues. The CDR3 DNA sequence: TGTGCCGGCAGTTTAGGGGACGGGGAGAGCTCCTACAATGAGCAGTTCTTC. Its translation is CAGSLGDGESSYNEQFF.

Only a few counts were recorded for this clonotype. The chain employs TRBV5-1 and TRBJ2-3, with 7 bases matching TRBD1. V was clipped by 4 bases and J by 3 bases; unmatched bases: 11. CDR1 SGHRS and CDR2 YFSETQ come from the germline V gene. The CDR3 runs 16 residues. The CDR3 spells CASSRDAPTGTDTQYF. CDR3 coding DNA: TGCGCCAGCAGCCGTGACGCGCCGACAGGGACAGATACGCAGTATTTT.

This clonotype was seen more than once but under ten times. V is TRBV24-1 and J is TRBJ1-1, with D possibly TRBD1 on 6 matching bases. Trimming left V 2 bases short and J 5 bases short, with 14 bases between. The germline gives CDR1 KGHDR, CDR2 SFDVKD. The length of the CDR3 is 15 residues. In DNA, the CDR3 is TGTGCCACCAGTGATTCGGAAAGGGGGGGAACTGAAGCTTTCTTT. Encoded protein: CATSDSERGGTEAFF.

The chain combines TRBV5-1 with TRBJ1-3; D may be TRBD1 (5 bases). Trimming shortened V by 7 bases and J by 3 bases, and 11 bases separated the two germline ends. This CDR3 has 13 residues. The V gene's germline CDR1 is SGHRS and CDR2 YFSETQ. CDR3 sequence reads: CASARDVGNTIYF. The CDR3 DNA follows: TGCGCCAGCGCCCGGGACGTTGGAAACACCATATATTTT.

The genes are TRBV29-1 and TRBJ1-1, with TRBD1 matching 11 bases. Per the germline V gene, CDR1 is SQVTM and CDR2 is ANQGSEA. The trim removed 6 bases at V and 6 bases at J, leaving 3 bases unmatched. This CDR3 has 12 residues. CDR3 nucleotides: TGCAGCGTCGGACAGGGGGCGGCTGAAGCTTTCTTT. Translating it yields CSVGQGAAEAFF.

This clonotype has a count of ten or more. The chain links TRBV7-2 to TRBJ2-4; a possible D gene is TRBD2 (6 bases). The germline V and J ends were trimmed by 1 base and 15 bases, with 13 bases remaining between them. Germline CDR1 and CDR2: SGHTA and FQGNSA. The CDR3 covers 12 residues. The CDR3 spells CASSLDSGPRYF. Written as DNA, the CDR3 is TGTGCCAGCAGCTTAGATAGCGGACCCCGGTACTTC.

The gene calls are TRBV3-1 and TRBJ2-1; 8 bases fit TRBD2. Unmatched junction bases numbered 5, after V lost 1 base and J lost 6 bases. This CDR3 comprises 15 residues. Germline V gene data show CDR1 as LGHDT and CDR2 as YNNKEL (reference sequence). CDR3 in amino acids: CASSQAGGVGNEQFF. The CDR3 DNA is TGTGCCAGCAGCCAAGCGGGGGGGGTAGGCAATGAGCAGTTCTTC.

Here the CDR3 reads CEGPTKNIQYF. The CDR3, as DNA: TGTGAAGGGCCCACCAAAAACATTCAGTACTTC. The chain uses TRBV30 and TRBJ2-4; D gene uncertain. CDR1 and CDR2 (germline): GTSNPN, SVGIG (reference sequence). This CDR3 region has 11 residues.

The chain joins TRBV5-5 to TRBJ1-5; TRBD1 is a possible D gene (6 bases). With 5 bases removed from V and 5 bases from J, the gap between germline ends came to 14 bases. The CDR3 covers 14 residues. CDR1 SGHKS and CDR2 YYEKEE come from the germline V gene (reference sequence). CDR3 residues: CASRSVSGDQPQHF. The CDR3 coding sequence is TGTGCCAGCAGGTCGGTGTCAGGGGATCAGCCCCAGCATTTT.

In this sample, this clonotype turned up many times. The chain employs TRBV20-1 and TRBJ2-1, with TRBD2 identical over 10 bases. The germline CDR1 and CDR2 sequences are DFQATT and SNEGSKA (reference sequence). The V and J ends lost 3 bases and 10 bases, in that order; junction bases with no gene match: 9. The CDR3 length is 14 residues. The CDR3 reads CSARSGTSGDEQFF. CDR3 nucleotide sequence: TGCAGTGCTAGGTCAGGTACTAGCGGGGACGAGCAGTTCTTC.

Ten or more counts support this clonotype. The V call is TRBV29-1, the J call TRBJ1-2; possibly TRBD1 for D (6 bases). Germline CDR1 and CDR2: SQVTM and ANQGSEA. V lost 7 bases and J 5 bases, leaving 14 bases between the germline ends. This CDR3 region has 12 residues. The CDR3 DNA is TGCAGCGCCTCCTGGGGGGCTTATGGCTACACCTTC. It encodes CSASWGAYGYTF.

This chain uses TRBV7-2 with TRBJ2-7; 7 bases fit TRBD1. Per germline, CDR1 SGHTA and CDR2 FQGNSA. The ends lost 2 bases at V and 7 bases at J; junction bases unmatched: 20. This CDR3 is built from 18 residues. The CDR3 reads CASSLMIGQVKEGNEQYF. The CDR3, as DNA: TGTGCCAGCAGCTTAATGATAGGACAGGTGAAAGAAGGTAATGAGCAGTACTTC.

This clonotype was seen more than once but under ten times. The V gene is TRBV5-5, the J gene TRBJ1-2; D is unresolved. Germline V gene lookup returns CDR1 SGHKS and CDR2 YYEKEE (reference sequence). The V end lost 4 bases, the J end lost 4 bases, and 14 bases lay between the germline ends. This CDR3 has 14 residues. The CDR3 spells CASSAQSSFYGYTF. The DNA for the CDR3 is TGTGCCAGCAGCGCTCAGAGCTCCTTCTATGGCTACACCTTC.